This record looks at one TCR beta chain sequence and its context. Measured with immunoSEQ multiplex PCR; TCRdb has only the in-frame clones, and not every one. This table holds over 8,000 clones, roughly 88% found once. This record belongs to a study of technical replicates of blood from a handful of donors. This CDR3 is 13 amino acids long. Germline V gene data show CDR1 as LNHDA and CDR2 as SQIVND (reference sequence). Trimming took 5 bases from V and 7 from J, leaving 14 bases between them. The chain employs TRBV19 and TRBJ2-5; D might be TRBD1 (5 bases). This receptor was taken from a human donor in good health. Sequencing was performed on PBMCs. This CDR3 reads CASSSTALMTQYF. The DNA of the CDR3 is TGTGCCAGTAGTTCGACAGCCCTCATGACCCAGTACTTC.